A selection of T cell receptor beta chains follows, all from one sample in a study of CD8+ T cells in alopecia areata. TCRdb's table, derived via immunoSEQ multiplex PCR, lists solely in-frame clones and lacks some. This repertoire shows 110,000 to 150,000 clones, 80% to 90% found once; its top ten account for 25%. The source material was CD8+ T cells sorted from blood, sampled at week 4, from a patient treated with tofacitinib. The source of these receptors is a human donor with alopecia areata. Each CDR3 is given with its conserved first and last residue. A D gene is named only where the DNA matches it firmly. Part of the rows lack a size; the others show once, few, many or a class for expanded clones.

TRBD1 | TRBJ1-2 | - | TRBV15 | TGTGCCACCAGCAGAGACCGGGACAGAGGGGGCTACACCTTC | CATSRDRDRGGYTF
- | TRBJ2-5 | few | TRBV5-4 | TGTGCCAGCAGCTTGGGACTCGCATCTTACCAAGAGACCCAGTACTTC | CASSLGLASYQETQYF
- | TRBJ1-1 | - | TRBV29-1 | TGCAGCGCTCGAAACCCTGAAGCTTTCTTT | CSARNPEAFF
- | TRBJ1-2 | - | TRBV7-2 | TGTGCCAGCAGCTCGGAGTTATGGGGGTATGGCTACACCTTC | CASSSELWGYGYTF
TRBD1 | TRBJ1-1 | - | TRBV19 | TGTGCCAGTAGTACATGGACAGGCGACACTGAAGCTTTCTTT | CASSTWTGDTEAFF
TRBD1 | TRBJ2-2 | - | TRBV5-1 | TGCGCCAGCAGCTGGGAGACAGGGAATACCGGGGAGCTGTTTTTT | CASSWETGNTGELFF
TRBD1 | TRBJ2-7 | - | TRBV19 | TGTGCCAGTAGTATCGGACAGGGCGACGAGCAGTACTTC | CASSIGQGDEQYF
- | TRBJ2-1 | - | TRBV19 | TGTGCCAGTACAGGCAGGGAGTCCTACAATGAGCAGTTCTTC | CASTGRESYNEQFF
- | TRBJ1-1 | - | TRBV19 | TGTGCCAGTAGTGAAAACGGTAGGTTGAACACTGAAGCTTTCTTT | CASSENGRLNTEAFF
- | TRBJ2-2 | - | TRBV4-2 | TGTGCCAGCAGCCAAGGGGGCGGGGAGCTGTTTTTT | CASSQGGGELFF
- | TRBJ1-2 | - | TRBV27 | TGTGCCAGCAGTTTCCTTACAGGGCGGCGGGGTGGCTACACCTTC | CASSFLTGRRGGYTF
TRBD1 | TRBJ1-2 | - | TRBV7-8 | TGTGCCAGCAGCTTAACAGGGGAAACGGCGGGCTATGGCTACACCTTC | CASSLTGETAGYGYTF
- | TRBJ2-7 | - | TRBV27 | TGTGCCAGCAGTGAGGACGCCGGCGCCTACGAGCAGTACTTC | CASSEDAGAYEQYF
- | TRBJ1-1 | - | TRBV19 | TGTGCCAGTAGTATTCAGGCTACTGAAGCTTTCTTT | CASSIQATEAFF
- | TRBJ2-7 | - | TRBV2 | TGTGCCAGCACTCTACCCCAGACAGGCAGTCGCTCCTACGAGCAGTACTTC | CASTLPQTGSRSYEQYF
- | TRBJ1-1 | few | TRBV5-4 | TGTGCCAGCAGCCCCGGGCAGAACACTGAAGCTTTCTTT | CASSPGQNTEAFF
TRBD1 | TRBJ2-2 | - | TRBV4-2 | TGTGCCAGCAGCCACCGGGACAGGGGGCGAACCGGGGAGCTGTTTTTT | CASSHRDRGRTGELFF
- | TRBJ2-3 | - | TRBV9 | TGTGCCAGCAGTGAGGGGCGAACTAGCACAGATACGCAGTATTTT | CASSEGRTSTDTQYF
TRBD2 | TRBJ2-3 | - | TRBV7-9 | TGTGCCAGCAGCCTTCGGAGGAGCGGGGGATCCACAGATACGCAGTATTTT | CASSLRRSGGSTDTQYF
- | TRBJ1-1 | once | TRBV18 | TGTGCCAGCTCACCCCCAAGCCGGGACCGCGGTATGAACACTGAAGCTTTCTTT | CASSPPSRDRGMNTEAFF
- | TRBJ1-2 | - | TRBV29-1 | TGCAGCGTTGCGAGCGGGAGACGCCAACACCTCTCCTATGGCTACACCTTC | CSVASGRRQHLSYGYTF
TRBD1 | TRBJ2-1 | - | TRBV7-9 | TGTGCCAGCAGCCCGCGGACAGGGGGCAATGAGCAGTTCTTC | CASSPRTGGNEQFF
- | TRBJ1-2 | - | TRBV4-1 | TGCGCCAGCAGCCAAGATCGGGGGGGCGCGCTTGGCTACACCTTC | CASSQDRGGALGYTF
- | TRBJ2-7 | once | TRBV6-1 | TGTGCCAGCAGTGAGAGAGCCAGGATCGAGGGGCCGTACTTC | CASSERARIEGPYF
- | TRBJ2-3 | once | TRBV7-9 | TGTGCCAGCAGCTTCAGGGGTTCCCCCCAGTATTTT | CASSFRGSPQYF
- | TRBJ1-1 | - | TRBV2 | TGTGCCAGCAGCGGGCAGGGTGTCGGTGAAGCTTTCTTT | CASSGQGVGEAFF
- | TRBJ1-1 | - | TRBV6-6 | TGTGCCAGCGATTCCTCCGGGGCTTGGGCCACTGAAGCTTTCTTT | CASDSSGAWATEAFF
- | TRBJ2-7 | - | TRBV19 | TGTGCCAGTAGTATCTCGCAGGCCCCGGGCGTAGAGCAGTACTTC | CASSISQAPGVEQYF
- | TRBJ2-5 | - | TRBV7-8 | TGTGCCAGCATCAACACCGCAGGGGAGAAAGAGACCCAGTACTTC | CASINTAGEKETQYF
- | TRBJ1-5 | - | TRBV15 | TGTGCCACCAGCAGTGTGACAGAGAGCAATCAGCCCCAGCATTTT | CATSSVTESNQPQHF
- | TRBJ2-4 | - | TRBV4-3 | TGCGCCAGCAGCCAAAGGGGGGGGGCGCCCCAAAACATTCAGTACTTC | CASSQRGGAPQNIQYF
TRBD1 | TRBJ1-2 | - | TRBV5-6 | TGTGCCAGCAGCTTGCGACAGGGCTATGGCTACACCTTC | CASSLRQGYGYTF
- | TRBJ2-1 | few | TRBV19 | TGTGCCAGTAGTATGGGGCCAGGGAATGAGCAGTTCTTC | CASSMGPGNEQFF
TRBD2 | TRBJ2-7 | - | TRBV7-6 | TGTGCCAGCAGCTTAGCAACGGGGGGACTCTACGAGCAGTACTTC | CASSLATGGLYEQYF